This TCR beta chain was obtained from a study of pediatric ulcerative colitis. A note on this clone: The antigen is undetermined.

Clones were read by immunoSEQ multiplex PCR, and TCRdb kept only the in-frame ones, dropping some. This table has approximately 60,000 clones, 70% to 90% appearing once. General study results and limits: Repertoires came from total lymphocyte DNA, so rare subsets like regulatory T cells may be missed. Two rectal CDR3 clonotypes occurred in all ulcerative colitis patients. Clonal expansions reduced rectal repertoire diversity in acute severe colitis.

Sequencing was carried out using blood. The TCR was taken from a boy between 10 and 17 years old with severe ulcerative colitis.

For the CDR3, the DNA is TGTGCCAGCAGCTTGGCCGGGACCCTTCAAGAGACCCAGTACTTC. Residues: CASSLAGTLQETQYF. This rearrangement joins TRBV5-4 to TRBJ2-5; D tentatively reads TRBD1 or TRBD2 (5 bases each). The V end was cut by 0 bases, the J end by 2 bases, with 11 bases between. The CDR3 is 15 amino acids. CDR1 is SGHNT and CDR2 is YYREEE in the germline V gene (reference sequence).